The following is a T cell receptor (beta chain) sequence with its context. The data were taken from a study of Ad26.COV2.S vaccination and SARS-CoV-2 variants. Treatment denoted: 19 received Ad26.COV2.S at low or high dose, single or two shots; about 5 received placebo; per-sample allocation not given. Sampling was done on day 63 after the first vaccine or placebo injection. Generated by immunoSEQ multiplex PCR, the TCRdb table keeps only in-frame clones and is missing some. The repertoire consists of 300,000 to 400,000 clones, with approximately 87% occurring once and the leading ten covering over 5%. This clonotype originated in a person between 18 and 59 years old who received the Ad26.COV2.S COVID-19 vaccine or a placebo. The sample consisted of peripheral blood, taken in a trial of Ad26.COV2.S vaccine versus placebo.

The CDR3 here is CASLAGPNTGELFF. In nucleotides, the CDR3 is TGTGCCAGTTTAGCGGGCCCGAACACCGGGGAGCTGTTTTTT. This sequence joins TRBV9 and TRBJ2-2, with 7 positions matching TRBD2. The CDR3 contains 14 residues. Germline V gene sequence: CDR1 SGDLS, CDR2 YYNGEE. Trimming removed 8 bases from V and 0 bases from J; junction bases left unmatched: 4.